Presented here are 32 T cell receptor beta chains from one specimen sequenced in a study of cytomegalovirus exposure and HLA in healthy donors (dated by TCRdb to about 2017). Library prep was done by the immunoSEQ multiplex PCR assay. The multiplex PCR relied on a mix of 60 forward primers for TCR Vbeta segments and 13 reverse primers for TCR Jbeta segments. Drawn from immuneACCESS, this table holds only the in-frame rearrangements with V and J called that TCRdb kept. Clones are partly lost; checked studies trace under half to an unresolved V gene and leave the rest unexplained. This sample has about 93,000 clones in its table, and around 73% of those were observed once. Approximately 3.3% of the sample is held by the ten biggest clonotypes. What was sequenced was PBMCs. These receptors were collected from a woman in her forties in good health and CMV-seronegative.

This chain connects TRBV5-5 to TRBJ1-3; D not certain. The CDR3 contains 16 residues. Trimming left V 3 bases short and J 4 bases short, with 17 bases between. CDR1 is SGHKS, CDR2 YYEKEE, per germline (reference sequence). The CDR3 coding sequence is TGTGCCAGCAGCTCGAGCCCACTAGCGTCAGGAAACACCATATATTTT. Translated: CASSSSPLASGNTIYF.

CDR3 residues: CASSIDGDRGQPQHF. The CDR3 DNA is TGTGCCAGTAGTATAGATGGGGACAGGGGACAGCCCCAGCATTTT. The rearrangement uses TRBV19 and TRBJ1-5; 10 bases are shared with TRBD1. This CDR3 region has 15 residues. Germline CDR1 reads LNHDA; CDR2 reads SQIVND (reference sequence). Trimming cost V 0 bases and J 7 bases; bases outside gene matches: 3.

The chain couples TRBV7-2 to TRBJ2-6; no clear D. The V gene's germline CDR1 is SGHTA and CDR2 FQGNSA. CDR3 size: 15 residues. Trimming took 4 bases from V and 1 from J, leaving 8 bases between them. The CDR3 is CASSSQASGANVLTF. The CDR3 nucleotides read TGTGCCAGCAGCTCCCAGGCTTCTGGGGCCAACGTCCTGACTTTC.

The CDR3 nucleotides are TGTGCCAGCAGCCACAAGCGGACAGGGGGTGATCAGCCCCAGCATTTT. Translated: CASSHKRTGGDQPQHF. The rearrangement links TRBV2 to TRBJ1-5; 10 nucleotides match TRBD1. The CDR3 contains 16 residues. Germline CDR1 SNHLY, CDR2 FYNNEI. After removal of 6 bases from V and 5 bases from J, the junction contained 10 bases not matched to a gene.

As DNA, the CDR3 is TGTGCCAGCAGCTTATCGCAGGGGGCGAAGGGTGGCTACACCTTC. It yields the protein CASSLSQGAKGGYTF. This rearrangement joins TRBV7-2 to TRBJ1-2; the match to TRBD1 covers 8 bases. The length of the CDR3 is 15 residues. The V gene end was trimmed by 2 bases and the J gene end by 7 bases; junction bases not matched to a gene: 9. Germline V gene lookup returns CDR1 SGHTA and CDR2 FQGNSA.

The rearrangement uses TRBV29-1 and TRBJ1-2, with unresolved D. V was clipped by 3 bases and J by 5 bases, with 10 bases between them. The V gene's germline CDR1 is SQVTM and CDR2 ANQGSEA. This CDR3 comprises 12 residues. CDR3 loop: CSVDGGAYGYTF. The DNA of the CDR3 is TGCAGCGTTGACGGCGGCGCTTATGGCTACACCTTC.

This clone was recorded once. The gene calls are TRBV27 and TRBJ1-2; maybe TRBD1 (5 bases). Germline assignment: CDR1 MNHEY and CDR2 SMNVEV (reference sequence). The CDR3 spans 15 residues. V was shortened by 5 bases and J by 4 bases, with 17 bases between the two germline ends. The CDR3 spells CASSHIQGFGYGYTF. The CDR3 DNA reads TGTGCCAGCAGTCATATCCAGGGCTTCGGCTATGGCTACACCTTC.

The V call is TRBV7-9, the J call TRBJ2-1; 14 bases are shared with TRBD2. This CDR3 spans 16 amino acids. The germline CDR1 and CDR2 sequences are SEHNR and FQNEAQ (reference sequence). Trimming cost V 6 bases and J 6 bases; bases outside gene matches: 7. CDR3 sequence: CASSTSGTSGSNEQFF. The CDR3, as DNA: TGTGCCAGCAGTACTTCTGGGACTAGCGGGAGCAATGAGCAGTTCTTC.

This clone was detected a few times. The V and J genes are TRBV2 and TRBJ1-2, with 9 bases lining up with TRBD1. The CDR3 consists of 14 residues. Germline-derived CDR1 and CDR2 are SNHLY and FYNNEI. After removal of 5 bases from V and 5 bases from J, the junction contained 6 bases not matched to a gene. This CDR3 is CASSPPGTGYGYTF. The CDR3 coding sequence is TGTGCCAGCAGTCCTCCCGGGACAGGGTATGGCTACACCTTC.

J is TRBJ2-6 and V is TRBV6-5; D is ambiguous. The V end was cut by 5 bases, the J end by 2 bases, with 10 bases between. The CDR3 contains 15 residues. The germline gives CDR1 MNHEY, CDR2 SVGAGI. Here the CDR3 DNA reads TGTGCCAGCAGTAAACTACGACCTGGGGCCAACGTCCTGACTTTC. Translating it yields CASSKLRPGANVLTF.

The chain is built from TRBV11-2 and TRBJ2-1; TRBD2 aligns across 13 bases. The CDR3 contains 14 residues. The V segment lost 7 bases and the J segment 12 bases; nucleotides outside the gene matches: 9. CDR1 is SGHAT, CDR2 FQNNGV, per germline. CDR3 sequence: CASKMGLAGPGQFF. The CDR3 DNA follows: TGTGCCAGCAAGATGGGACTAGCGGGACCAGGGCAGTTCTTC.

The CDR3 DNA reads as TGTGCCAGCAGTGAAGCGGCGGGCTCCTACGAGCAGTACTTC. Translation: CASSEAAGSYEQYF. This sequence joins TRBV6-1 and TRBJ2-7; tentatively, D is TRBD2 (5 bases). CDR1 is MNHNS, CDR2 SASEGT, per germline. This CDR3 contains 14 residues. V gave up 0 bases and J gave up 0 bases, with 6 bases separating them.

This clone came up once. The chain uses TRBV5-4 and TRBJ1-4; 9 bases are shared with TRBD1. Per germline, CDR1 SGHNT and CDR2 YYREEE (reference sequence). This CDR3 has 14 residues. V was clipped by 4 bases and J by 7 bases; unmatched bases: 5. The CDR3 DNA sequence: TGTGCCAGCAGCGGGGGACAGGGTCGTGAAAAACTGTTTTTT. Amino acids: CASSGGQGREKLFF.

This clone turned up a few times. The chain carries TRBV6-1 and TRBJ1-1; D gene ambiguous. The length of the CDR3 is 15 residues. V was pared by 8 bases and J by 5 bases, with 21 bases between. From germline, CDR1 is MNHNS and CDR2 SASEGT. The CDR3 is CASPNGREPGTEAFF. The CDR3 DNA reads TGTGCCAGCCCCAACGGGAGGGAACCGGGGACTGAAGCTTTCTTT.

This chain links TRBV6-8 with TRBJ2-5; 9 bases align to TRBD2. The trim removed 2 bases at V and 7 bases at J, leaving 11 bases unmatched. In germline, CDR1 is MNHGY, CDR2 SAAAGT. CDR3 length equals 16 residues. The CDR3 sequence: CASSYTRREGFRTQYF. The DNA for the CDR3 is TGTGCCAGCAGTTACACTCGGCGGGAGGGCTTCAGGACCCAGTACTTC.

As DNA, the CDR3 is TGTGCCAGCAGCCTGGGACAACAAGAGACCCAGTACTTC. Translated: CASSLGQQETQYF. The chain joins TRBV16 to TRBJ2-5, with TRBD1 as a possible D gene (6 bases). Germline lookup yields CDR1 KGHSY and CDR2 FQNENV. V lost 4 bases to trimming and J lost 2 bases, with 8 bases between them. The CDR3 covers 13 residues.

The rearrangement links TRBV28 to TRBJ2-7; no definite D call. Trimming cost V 4 bases and J 6 bases, with 7 bases left between them. CDR3 length: 11 amino acids. CDR1 MDHEN and CDR2 SYDVKM come from the germline V gene. The CDR3 DNA follows: TGTGCCAGCAGTTCCCCCTTCGAGCAGTACTTC. Its protein product is CASSSPFEQYF.

The chain uses TRBV5-1 and TRBJ2-6; TRBD2 agrees at 7 bases. J lost 2 bases, V lost 3 bases, and 14 bases had no gene match. Looked up from germline, CDR1 is SGHRS and CDR2 is YFSETQ. The CDR3 totals 19 residues. The CDR3 coding sequence is TGCGCCAGCAGCTATTTTTTATGGGGGGGAACCACTGGGGCCAACGTCCTGACTTTC. Translating gives CASSYFLWGGTTGANVLTF.

The chain joins TRBV7-2 to TRBJ2-5; D is possibly TRBD1 (5 bases). Germline CDR1 reads SGHTA; CDR2 reads FQGNSA. The V gene lost 3 bases and the J gene lost 5 bases, with 16 bases spanning the gap. CDR3 length equals 15 residues. Here the CDR3 reads CASSFQGLLGETQYF. CDR3 DNA: TGTGCCAGCAGCTTTCAGGGCCTACTTGGGGAGACCCAGTACTTC. Filled out from reference TRBV7-2 and TRBJ2-5, the complete variable domain reads GAGVSQSPSNKVTEKGKDVELRCDPISGHTALYWYRQSLGQGLEFLIYFQGNSAPDKSGLPSDRFSAERTGGSVSTLTIQRTQQEDSAVYLCASSFQGLLGETQYFGPGTRLLVL.

This chain joins TRBV5-1 and TRBJ1-3, with 12 bases lining up with TRBD1. V shed 0 bases and J 3 bases; nucleotides not matched to a gene: 4. Germline V gene sequence: CDR1 SGHRS, CDR2 YFSETQ. This CDR3 region has 17 residues. The CDR3 spells CASSLAGTGGGGNTIYF. CDR3 sequence (DNA): TGCGCCAGCAGCTTGGCCGGGACAGGGGGCGGTGGAAACACCATATATTTT. Looking up the rest from reference TRBV5-1 and TRBJ1-3 gives the full variable domain: KAGVTQTPRYLIKTRGQQVTLSCSPISGHRSVSWYQQTPGQGLQFLFEYFSETQRNKGNFPGRFSGRQFSNSRSEMNVSTLELGDSALYLCASSLAGTGGGGNTIYFGEGSWLTVV.

The V call is TRBV6-5, the J call TRBJ2-7; tentatively, D is TRBD1 (6 bases). The ends were cut back, 0 bases at V and 3 bases at J, with 15 bases in the middle. This CDR3 contains 16 residues. Germline CDR1 and CDR2: MNHEY and SVGAGI. The CDR3 DNA reads as TGTGCCAGCAGTTACTCCATATTGGGGGCCAACTACGAGCAGTACTTC. Protein: CASSYSILGANYEQYF.

A word on this clone: In the same sample, other DNA sequences code for this CDR3. The rearrangement joins TRBV5-1 to TRBJ2-1, with TRBD2 identical over 7 bases. Trimming removed 7 bases from V and 1 base from J; junction bases left unmatched: 8. The CDR3 loop spans 15 amino acids. Germline V CDR1 and CDR2: SGHRS, YFSETQ. CDR3 nucleotides: TGCGCCAGCTCCTTGGGGGGAGGGTCCTACAATGAGCAGTTCTTC. It encodes CASSLGGGSYNEQFF.

This clone was counted once. This sequence joins TRBV27 and TRBJ2-3, with 7 bases fitting TRBD2. The germline gives CDR1 MNHEY, CDR2 SMNVEV (reference sequence). The CDR3 is 17 residues long. The trim removed 5 bases at V and 0 bases at J, leaving 11 bases unmatched. CDR3 nucleotides: TGTGCCAGCAGTCTCGGGGGGTGGGGGACTAGCACAGATACGCAGTATTTT. It specifies CASSLGGWGTSTDTQYF.

The chain has TRBV28 and TRBJ2-7, with TRBD1 matching over 9 bases. Germline loops: CDR1 MDHEN, CDR2 SYDVKM. V lost 4 bases to trimming and J lost 6 bases; unmatched junction nucleotides: 10. This CDR3 contains 15 residues. CDR3 sequence (DNA): TGTGCCAGCAGTTGGAGTAGGGACAGGGTGAGCGAGCAGTACTTC. This encodes CASSWSRDRVSEQYF.

The chain is built from TRBV7-2 and TRBJ2-5; TRBD2 agrees at 8 bases. Losses at the gene ends were 3 bases for V and 4 bases for J; bases not matched to a gene: 1. Germline assignment: CDR1 SGHTA and CDR2 FQGNSA. This CDR3 comprises 13 residues. The CDR3 nucleotides read TGTGCCAGCAGCTTCGGGGGGGGAGAGACCCAGTACTTC. Translation: CASSFGGGETQYF.

This clone has a single count. This chain uses TRBV11-1 with TRBJ1-2, with D perhaps TRBD1 (5 bases). Per the germline V gene, CDR1 is SGHAT and CDR2 is FQDESV (reference sequence). The V end lost 5 bases, the J end lost 6 bases, and 13 bases lay between the germline ends. The CDR3 is made up of 13 amino acids. This chain's CDR3 is CASSQGPGDGYTF. In DNA, the CDR3 is TGTGCCAGCAGCCAAGGTCCGGGGGATGGCTACACCTTC.

The chain links TRBV7-8 to TRBJ2-7; D may be TRBD2 (6 bases). Germline V CDR1 and CDR2: SGHVS, FQNEAQ. Trimming stripped 6 bases from V and 4 bases from J, with 16 bases between. The CDR3 runs to 14 residues. The CDR3 spells CASSIDAGPYEQYF. The CDR3, as DNA: TGTGCCAGCAGTATAGACGCGGGGCCTTACGAGCAGTACTTC.

This clone was seen more than once but under ten times. This rearrangement joins TRBV2 to TRBJ2-1; 9 positions match TRBD2. Germline V gives CDR1 SNHLY, CDR2 FYNNEI. The CDR3 covers 17 residues. V was clipped by 1 base and J by 10 bases; unmatched bases: 14. The CDR3 sequence: CASSEGWRVGLAQEQFF. The CDR3 DNA sequence: TGTGCCAGCAGTGAAGGGTGGAGGGTAGGACTAGCGCAGGAGCAGTTCTTC. Together with reference TRBV2 and TRBJ2-1, the CDR3 gives the full variable domain: EPEVTQTPSHQVTQMGQEVILRCVPISNHLYFYWYRQILGQKVEFLVSFYNNEISEKSEIFDDQFSVERPDGSNFTLKIRSTKLEDSAMYFCASSEGWRVGLAQEQFFGPGTRLTVL.

This clone was seen ten or more times. The V and J genes are TRBV6-6 and TRBJ1-1, with TRBD1 as a possible D gene (5 bases). CDR3 length equals 14 residues. Per the germline V gene, CDR1 is MNHNY and CDR2 is SVGAGI (reference sequence). The V end was cut by 1 base, the J end by 5 bases, with 11 bases between. The CDR3 reads CASSYWGLGTEAFF. CDR3 DNA sequence: TGTGCCAGCAGTTACTGGGGCTTGGGGACTGAAGCTTTCTTT.

About this clone itself: The junction differs from germline at one of its ends, possibly a read error. The chain recombines TRBV5-1 with TRBJ1-2; TRBD1 matches 7 bases. Per the germline V gene, CDR1 is SGHRS and CDR2 is YFSETQ. CDR3 length: 14 amino acids. The CDR3, as DNA: TGCGCCAGCAGCCGGGACAGTTCCCCCCGCTATTTCGCCTTC. It encodes CASSRDSSPRYFAF.

This clone was picked up a small number of times. The chain uses TRBV19 and TRBJ2-1, with D maybe TRBD2 (6 bases). The V end lost 2 bases, the J end lost 5 bases, and 13 bases lay between the germline ends. CDR3 length: 15 amino acids. Germline CDR1 and CDR2: LNHDA and SQIVND (reference sequence). The CDR3 nucleotides read TGTGCCAGTAGTATAAAGGCTAGCGCACACAATGAGCAGTTCTTC. Its translation is CASSIKASAHNEQFF. Complete variable domain (other parts from reference TRBV19 and TRBJ2-1): DGGITQSPKYLFRKEGQNVTLSCEQNLNHDAMYWYRQDPGQGLRLIYYSQIVNDFQKGDIAEGYSVSREKKESFPLTVTSAQKNPTAFYLCASSIKASAHNEQFFGPGTRLTVL.

The chain is built from TRBV5-1 and TRBJ1-5; D is perhaps TRBD1 (5 bases). Germline values: CDR1 SGHRS, CDR2 YFSETQ. The V end lost 0 bases, the J end lost 3 bases, and 10 bases lay between the germline ends. The CDR3 covers 15 residues. CDR3 DNA: TGCGCCAGCAGCTTGGGGGGGGTCTCCAATCAGCCCCAGCATTTT. This encodes CASSLGGVSNQPQHF.